The 25 T cell receptor beta chains in this list originate from one sample, sequenced in a study of T cell repertoires in aging, cancer and after chemotherapy. Multiplex touch-down PCR with TRB-A/B primers amplified rearranged V-D-J TRB sequences. One entry per CDR3 protein results from TCRdb running MiXCR on the multiplex PCR reads. The sample has 4,500 to 7,000 distinct CDR3 sequences, less than 50% seen once. Amplification of TCR beta used genomic DNA extracted from peripheral blood. Sample: blood. All receptors derive from a human donor in good health.

Here the CDR3 reads CASSYSRGTGKSPLHF. The CDR3 DNA sequence: TGTGCCAGCAGTTACTCGAGAGGGACAGGGAAATCACCCCTCCACTTT. J is TRBJ1-6 and V is TRBV6-5; 9 bases line up with TRBD1. The CDR3 is 16 residues long. Germline V gene lookup returns CDR1 MNHEY and CDR2 SVGAGI. Trimming took 0 bases from V and 10 from J; bases not matched to a gene: 7.

This chain joins TRBV19 and TRBJ2-7, with D possibly TRBD1 on 5 matching bases. From germline, CDR1 is LNHDA and CDR2 SQIVND (reference sequence). Trimming took 3 bases from V and 2 from J, leaving 8 bases between them. CDR3 length: 13 residues. CDR3: CASSMADTYEQYF. DNA for the CDR3: TGTGCCAGTAGTATGGCGGACACCTACGAGCAGTACTTC.

This chain uses TRBV24-1 with TRBJ2-3; TRBD1 matches at 7 bases. Losses at the gene ends were 3 bases for V and 3 bases for J; bases not matched to a gene: 8. This CDR3 comprises 16 residues. Looked up from germline, CDR1 is KGHDR and CDR2 is SFDVKD. The CDR3 here is CATSDPLTGLTDTQYF. The CDR3 DNA reads TGTGCCACCAGTGATCCCCTGACAGGGCTTACAGATACGCAGTATTTT.

The chain has TRBV7-9 and TRBJ1-5; D is possibly TRBD1 (5 bases). The CDR3 runs 17 residues. Germline V gene lookup returns CDR1 SEHNR and CDR2 FQNEAQ (reference sequence). Trimming stripped 1 base from V and 3 bases from J, with 16 bases between. The CDR3 loop reads CASSLGGGRGPNQPQHF. The CDR3 nucleotides read TGTGCCAGCAGCTTAGGGGGAGGACGGGGCCCCAATCAGCCCCAGCATTTT.

This clonotype appeared a few times. The V call is TRBV4-2, the J call TRBJ2-6; D uncertain. Looked up from germline, CDR1 is LGHNA and CDR2 is YNFKEQ. This CDR3 comprises 15 residues. Trimming cost V 0 bases and J 0 bases, with 3 bases left between them. CDR3 DNA sequence: TGTGCCAGCAGCCAAGAAAGCTCTGGGGCCAACGTCCTGACTTTC. Translating it yields CASSQESSGANVLTF.

The V call is TRBV18, the J call TRBJ1-2; D is perhaps TRBD1 (5 bases). Trimming took off 3 bases at V and 5 bases at J, with 13 bases between the two ends. CDR3 length: 14 residues. The germline gives CDR1 KGHSH, CDR2 LQKENI. The CDR3 region is CASSPREKGYGYTF. In DNA form, the CDR3 reads TGTGCCAGCTCACCTAGGGAGAAGGGGTATGGCTACACCTTC.

The V and J genes are TRBV7-4 and TRBJ2-3; D uncertain. The CDR3 totals 15 residues. Germline lookup yields CDR1 SGHVT and CDR2 SQSDAQ. V lost 5 bases to trimming and J lost 7 bases, with 19 bases between them. CDR3 amino acids: CASSAWAMGLNTQYF. CDR3 in DNA: TGTGCCAGCAGCGCTTGGGCGATGGGGTTGAATACGCAGTATTTT.

By sample share, this clonotype is medium-sized. The gene calls are TRBV19 and TRBJ2-2; D tentatively reads TRBD1 or TRBD2 (5 bases each). Germline CDR1 reads LNHDA; CDR2 reads SQIVND (reference sequence). This CDR3 spans 15 amino acids. Between the trimmed V and J ends, which lost 5 bases and 4 bases, there was a span of 14 bases. Here the CDR3 DNA reads TGTGCCAGTAGTTCGAGAAGGGGACCCACCGGGGAGCTGTTTTTT. It translates to CASSSRRGPTGELFF.

The V and J genes are TRBV4-2 and TRBJ2-3, with D tentatively TRBD1 (5 bases). The V end lost 5 bases, the J end lost 2 bases, and 11 bases lay between the germline ends. CDR3 length: 14 residues. Germline CDR1 is LGHNA and CDR2 is YNFKEQ. CDR3 DNA sequence: TGTGCCAGCAGCTCCCTGGGGCACACAGATACGCAGTATTTT. It encodes CASSSLGHTDTQYF.

The rearrangement uses TRBV30 and TRBJ1-5; possibly TRBD1 for D (6 bases). CDR3 length equals 14 residues. Germline CDR1 is GTSNPN and CDR2 is SVGIG (reference sequence). V dropped 5 bases and J dropped 2 bases, with 13 bases sitting between them. For the CDR3, the DNA is TGTGCCTGGGAGGCGAGGGGGGGCAATCAGCCCCAGCATTTT. This codes for CAWEARGGNQPQHF.

The rearrangement uses TRBV19 and TRBJ2-6; the D gene could be TRBD1 or TRBD2 (5 bases each). V was clipped by 6 bases and J by 0 bases, with 18 bases between them. CDR1 and CDR2 from the germline V gene are LNHDA and SQIVND (reference sequence). The CDR3 loop spans 18 amino acids. CDR3 coding DNA: TGTGCCAGTAGAAAGACAGCGGCTCTCTACTCTGGGGCCAACGTCCTGACTTTC. It is translated as CASRKTAALYSGANVLTF.

This clonotype was seen only a few times. The chain combines TRBV19 with TRBJ1-4; 9 bases fit TRBD1. The CDR3 spans 15 residues. The V gene end was trimmed by 5 bases and the J gene end by 8 bases; junction bases not matched to a gene: 9. Germline CDR1 and CDR2: LNHDA and SQIVND (reference sequence). The CDR3 loop reads CASSPGTGLGEKLFF. The CDR3, as DNA: TGTGCCAGTAGTCCTGGGACAGGGTTGGGCGAAAAACTGTTTTTT.

Points on this clonotype: This CDR3 fails to terminate in the conserved phenylalanine or tryptophan, so it likely reflects a read error. The V call is TRBV5-6, the J call TRBJ2-6; 8 bases line up with TRBD1. Trimming at V came to 4 bases and at J to 3 bases, leaving 3 bases not matched to a gene. The CDR3 totals 15 residues. Germline V CDR1 and CDR2: SGHDT, YYEEEE. CDR3 sequence reads: CASSKDRGGANVLTS. The CDR3 DNA is TGTGCCAGCAGCAAAGACAGGGGTGGGGCCAACGTCCTGACTTCC.

The sample holds one count of this clonotype. CDR3 region: CASTDGRGYTF. The DNA for the CDR3 is TGTGCCAGCACCGACGGACGTGGCTACACCTTC. V and J are TRBV5-4 and TRBJ1-2; D is ambiguous. V was shortened by 6 bases and J by 7 bases, with 10 bases between the two germline ends. Germline CDR1 is SGHNT and CDR2 is YYREEE (reference sequence). The length of the CDR3 is 11 residues. Filled out from reference TRBV5-4 and TRBJ1-2, the complete variable domain reads ETGVTQSPTHLIKTRGQQVTLRCSSQSGHNTVSWYQQALGQGPQFIFQYYREEENGRGNFPPRFSGLQFPNYSSELNVNALELDDSALYLCASTDGRGYTFGSGTRLTVV.

This clonotype was picked up a small number of times. The chain joins TRBV27 to TRBJ2-1, with D possibly TRBD2 on 5 matching bases. V was pared by 4 bases and J by 3 bases, with 7 bases between. Germline V gene lookup returns CDR1 MNHEY and CDR2 SMNVEV (reference sequence). This CDR3 contains 13 residues. CDR3 residues: CASSSTSYNEQFF. CDR3 coding DNA: TGTGCCAGCAGTTCAACTAGCTACAATGAGCAGTTCTTC.

The V call is TRBV19, the J call TRBJ1-2, with 11 bases aligning to TRBD1. V dropped 4 bases and J dropped 4; count of bases not matched to a gene: 11. The CDR3 extends over 17 amino acids. Germline lookup yields CDR1 LNHDA and CDR2 SQIVND (reference sequence). This CDR3 is CASSTFPGQGGTYGYTF. The DNA for the CDR3 is TGTGCCAGTAGTACTTTCCCGGGACAGGGGGGAACCTATGGCTACACCTTC.

This clonotype is deemed medium-sized (0.01 to 0.1%). V gene TRBV29-1 combines with J gene TRBJ2-6, with 7 positions matching TRBD1. V lost 3 bases, J lost 4 bases, and 3 bases stayed unmatched. CDR3 size: 14 residues. CDR1 is SQVTM and CDR2 is ANQGSEA in the germline V gene. CDR3 sequence: CSVETGQGANVLTF. Here the CDR3 DNA reads TGCAGCGTTGAGACGGGACAGGGGGCCAACGTCCTGACTTTC.

This clonotype was seen only once. Mismatch with germline at one junction end may stem from a read error. The chain uses TRBV4-3 and TRBJ2-7; 13 bases line up with TRBD2. The germline V gene has CDR1 LGHNA and CDR2 YSLEER. This CDR3 is built from 19 residues. The CDR3: CASSQEIGTSGIASYEQYF. The CDR3 DNA reads TGTGCCAGCAGCCAAGAAATCGGGACTAGCGGGATCGCTTCCTACGAGCAGTACTTC.

This chain joins TRBV6-4 and TRBJ1-2; D gene uncertain. V was clipped by 3 bases and J by 8 bases, with 13 bases between them. The CDR3 extends over 13 amino acids. Germline V gives CDR1 MRHNA, CDR2 SNTAGT. The CDR3 reads CASSEPGFNGYTF. CDR3 coding DNA: TGTGCCAGCAGTGAACCCGGGTTCAACGGCTACACCTTC.

This clonotype showed up just a few times. The rearrangement joins TRBV27 to TRBJ2-1; 14 bases match TRBD2. This CDR3 contains 15 residues. V gave up 6 bases and J gave up 7 bases; unmatched junction bases: 5. Looked up from germline, CDR1 is MNHEY and CDR2 is SMNVEV (reference sequence). CDR3 nucleotide sequence: TGTGCCAGCAGACTGGGACTAGCGGGGGTTAATGAGCAGTTCTTC. It yields the protein CASRLGLAGVNEQFF.

This chain connects TRBV6-5 to TRBJ2-3, with D perhaps matching TRBD2 (6 bases). Trimming removed 5 bases from V and 6 bases from J, with 27 bases in between. This CDR3 is 18 amino acids long. Germline lookup yields CDR1 MNHEY and CDR2 SVGAGI. CDR3 sequence: CASSPRGLGAPRRDTQYF. CDR3 sequence (DNA): TGTGCCAGCAGTCCTCGGGGGTTGGGCGCCCCCCGCAGGGATACGCAGTATTTT.

The sample holds a few counts of this clonotype. The genes are TRBV19 and TRBJ2-5; 10 nucleotides agree with TRBD2. This CDR3 contains 14 residues. V shed 5 bases and J 3 bases; nucleotides not matched to a gene: 3. CDR1 and CDR2 (germline): LNHDA, SQIVND (reference sequence). CDR3 coding DNA: TGTGCCAGTAGTTATGGACTAGCGGAAGAGACCCAGTACTTC. Translation: CASSYGLAEETQYF.

V and J are TRBV6-5 and TRBJ2-7, with 11 bases lining up with TRBD1. This CDR3 has 17 residues. Germline V gene data show CDR1 as MNHEY and CDR2 as SVGAGI. V shed 3 bases, J shed 5 bases, and the junction held 12 bases outside the gene matches. The CDR3 nucleotides read TGTGCCAGCAGTTATACTTCGCCGGGACAGGGGGGTGACGAGCAGTACTTC. Its translation is CASSYTSPGQGGDEQYF.

This clonotype has more than one count but fewer than ten. The rearrangement uses TRBV19 and TRBJ1-1, with a tentative D call TRBD1 (6 bases). This CDR3 is 14 amino acids long. Trimming stripped 3 bases from V and 5 bases from J, with 13 bases between. Per the germline V gene, CDR1 is LNHDA and CDR2 is SQIVND (reference sequence). The chain's CDR3 is CASSIPGVRTEAFF. Written as DNA, the CDR3 is TGTGCCAGTAGTATTCCAGGGGTGAGAACTGAAGCTTTCTTT.

This chain links TRBV4-3 with TRBJ1-2, with 9 nucleotides matching TRBD1. Germline V gene sequence: CDR1 LGHNA, CDR2 YSLEER. Germline trimming cut 1 base from V and 8 bases from J; bases unmatched to any gene: 17. CDR3 size: 18 residues. CDR3 sequence: CASSQAPGQGSISSGYTF. DNA of the CDR3: TGCGCCAGCAGCCAAGCTCCGGGACAGGGATCCATTTCTTCGGGCTACACCTTC.